This T cell receptor beta chain came from a study of precursors of human CD4 cytotoxic T cells (dated by TCRdb to 2016 to 2019). Some background on the complete study: In total, CD4+ memory subsets from 11 to 15 donors went into the bulk TCR-seq analysis. TCR-seq analysis of roughly 14 donors yielded TCRalpha and TCRbeta chain sequences (table S7). Overall results and qualifications from the work: More restricted TCR repertoires, with lower diversity and more expanded clonotypes, were shown by IL-7Rhigh and IL-7R- TEMRA subsets than by TCM and TEM subsets. According to the authors, a human observational design cannot definitively establish the direction of differentiation between precursor and effector cells. Only 13 of the 14 donors were included in some of the bulk TCR-seq comparisons, which suggests that not every subset was available for every donor. A bigger share of IL-7Rhigh TEMRA clonotypes consisted of expanded effector clonotypes than was the case for TEM or TCM clonotypes.

This sample was sequenced with an Illumina MiSeq. Under the source paper's analysis protocol: Repertoire diversity was measured with the Shannon-Wiener index computed in VDJtools. A TCRbeta clonotype was considered expanded if its clonotype frequency was 3 or more. The public reads were quality trimmed at Q25 with fastp and then assembled into clones with MiXCR by TCRdb, keeping productive beta chains. CDR3 protein sequences are deduplicated, and each keeps its most common genes and DNA. These V and J calls rely on TCRdb rather than the paper's analysis. Counted in this sample were about 230 distinct CDR3 sequences; 30% to 35% of them appeared once. The leading ten clones occupy 60% to 70% of the sample. This clonotype is regarded as hyperexpanded (1% or more). Its antigen is still unknown. No quality values exist for individual bases; no much larger clone is one base distant. CDR1 MNHNS and CDR2 SASEGT were looked up in the germline V gene. Inclusive of the bounding cysteine and phenylalanine, the CDR3 is 16 residues long. The kept DNA is CDR3 alone, 48 bases in frame from the first base. V is trimmed back by 6 bases and J by 4 bases, and the junction contains 9 bases that no gene match accounts for.

Bulk UMI-based TCR sequencing was performed on four sorted CD4+ memory subsets (TCM, TEM, IL-7Rhigh TEMRA, IL-7R- TEMRA) to test a precursor-effector relationship among CD4 cytotoxic T cells. Cells were obtained from peripheral blood mononuclear cells isolated from human blood. Recombination linked TRBV6-1 to TRBJ2-5, and TRBD2 matches 12 of the central bases. What was sequenced was memory CD4+ T cells from blood (PBMCs). The receptor comes from a human donor in good health. In nucleotides, the sequence is TGTGCCAGCAGCCATCCGGGGACTAGCGGGCGAGAGACCCAGTACTTC. Its translation is CASSHPGTSGRETQYF.